The following is a TCR beta chain sequence with its context. Antigen specificity is unknown. This sample stems from a study of identical twins. Template switching, a step in the protocol, added a universal primer site, and cDNA carried unique molecular identifiers. TCRdb passed the 5' RACE reads through MiXCR, listing each CDR3 protein once. The top ten hold about 3% of the sample, which has roughly 480,000 distinct CDR3 sequences, 20% to 25% seen once. Trimming removed 1 base from V and 1 base from J, with 11 bases in between. The CDR3 sequence is 16 residues long. Germline lookup yields CDR1 SNHLY and CDR2 FYNNEI. Study results and caveats: Beta clonotypes that were abundant in cord blood contained fewer insertions, a pattern absent from memory repertoires.

This sample was shared with a second study, whose subject was T cells expressing NK-cell markers. Per that study: Seven sequenced donors out of eight were HCMV-seropositive, one seronegative.

The V gene is TRBV2, the J gene TRBJ2-4; no reliable D call. This TCR came from a young woman in good health. The sample consisted of CD4+ T cells sorted from blood. CDR3: CASSEVGLWAKNIQYF. DNA for the CDR3: TGTGCCAGCAGTGAAGTAGGGTTGTGGGCCAAAAACATTCAGTACTTC.